Following are 23 T cell receptor beta chains from one sample sequenced in a study of CD8 T cells in ankylosing spondylitis. TCRdb itself ran the 5' RACE reads through MiXCR, one entry per CDR3 protein. The sample lists fewer than 400,000 distinct CDR3 sequences; roughly 15% were seen once. Sequenced material: blood, either unsorted or a sorted T cell fraction (not recorded which). The origin of the receptors is a male donor with ankylosing spondylitis or in good health (not recorded which).

V is TRBV20-1 and J is TRBJ1-2; tentatively, D is TRBD1 (6 bases). V was cut by 0 bases and J by 4 bases, with 21 bases left in between. This CDR3 contains 17 residues. CDR1 DFQATT and CDR2 SNEGSKA come from the germline V gene (reference sequence). In DNA, the CDR3 is TGCAGTGCTAGAGATGGGTTTAGGGCCAAACAGGGCTATGGCTACACCTTC. Residues: CSARDGFRAKQGYGYTF.

In this sample, this clonotype turned up a few times. V is TRBV11-1 and J is TRBJ2-7, with D possibly TRBD1 on 6 matching bases. Germline V gives CDR1 SGHAT, CDR2 FQDESV (reference sequence). This CDR3 has 18 residues. V lost 4 bases to trimming and J lost 2 bases, with 24 bases between them. CDR3 region: CASSSLVDAQGATYEQYF. As DNA, the CDR3 is TGTGCCAGCAGCTCTCTAGTAGACGCACAGGGCGCGACCTACGAGCAGTACTTC.

The chain is built from TRBV11-2 and TRBJ1-1, with D possibly matching TRBD1 (5 bases). V lost 0 bases, J lost 4 bases, and 9 bases lay in between. This CDR3 contains 14 residues. Germline-derived CDR1 and CDR2 are SGHAT and FQNNGV. The CDR3 region has the DNA TGTGCCAGCAGCTTAGACCCAGGGAGCACTGAAGCTTTCTTT. The encoded protein is CASSLDPGSTEAFF.

This clonotype was seen only a few times. The chain carries TRBV18 and TRBJ2-5; TRBD1 or TRBD2 may be the D gene (5 bases each). Germline CDR1 KGHSH, CDR2 LQKENI. V was shortened by 6 bases and J by 2 bases, with 10 bases between the two germline ends. The CDR3 sequence is 13 residues long. The DNA for the CDR3 is TGTGCCAGCTCCCATGAGGGGCAAGAGACCCAGTACTTC. Amino acid sequence: CASSHEGQETQYF. The full variable domain, with the rest looked up from reference TRBV18 and TRBJ2-5, is NAGVMQNPRHLVRRRGQEARLRCSPMKGHSHVYWYRQLPEEGLKFMVYLQKENIIDESGMPKERFSAEFPKEGPSILRIQQVVRGDSAAYFCASSHEGQETQYFGPGTRLLVL.

A few counts support this clonotype. The chain employs TRBV29-1 and TRBJ2-1; D is unclear. CDR1 and CDR2 (germline): SQVTM, ANQGSEA. This CDR3 is built from 11 residues. The germline V and J ends were trimmed by 7 bases and 3 bases, with 7 bases remaining between them. This CDR3 is CSGNLYNEQFF. The CDR3 DNA follows: TGCAGCGGGAACCTCTACAATGAGCAGTTCTTC.

The chain links TRBV19 to TRBJ2-1, with 9 bases aligning to TRBD2. With V trimmed by 9 bases and J by 6 bases, 6 bases remained unmatched. The CDR3 totals 13 residues. CDR1 and CDR2 (germline): LNHDA, SQIVND (reference sequence). DNA for the CDR3: TGTGCCAGCGGGACTAGCTTACCCAATGAGCAGTTCTTC. Protein: CASGTSLPNEQFF.

This clonotype was seen a handful of times. CDR3: CASSLVSEKTQYF. CDR3 coding DNA: TGTGCCAGCAGCTTAGTTTCCGAGAAGACCCAGTACTTC. The V call is TRBV11-3, the J call TRBJ2-5; D not certain. CDR1 is SGHNT and CDR2 is YENEEA in the germline V gene. The CDR3 extends over 13 amino acids. V was trimmed by 1 base and J by 6 bases, leaving 9 bases between them.

The chain couples TRBV7-2 to TRBJ2-3, with D perhaps TRBD2 (7 bases). Germline loops: CDR1 SGHTA, CDR2 FQGNSA. The CDR3 has 15 residues. Trimming removed 1 base at V and 7 bases at J, with 15 bases between. The chain's CDR3 is CASSLEGGGPNTQYF. The CDR3 DNA follows: TGTGCCAGCAGCTTAGAGGGAGGGGGGCCCAATACGCAGTATTTT.

This clonotype occurred a few times. The J gene is TRBJ2-3, the V gene TRBV12-3 or TRBV12-4; 12 nucleotides match TRBD2. The V and J ends lost 5 bases and 2 bases, in that order; junction bases with no gene match: 5. CDR3 size: 16 residues. CDR3 in amino acids: CASSTRLAGDTDTQYF. The CDR3 DNA reads as TGTGCCAGCAGTACGAGACTAGCGGGAGACACAGATACGCAGTATTTT.

The sample holds many counts of this clonotype. The genes are TRBV12-3 or TRBV12-4 and TRBJ1-1; a weak D match, TRBD1 (6 bases). V was trimmed by 5 bases and J by 3 bases, leaving 13 bases between them. CDR3 length: 14 residues. The CDR3 reads CASSLTGYDTEAFF. The DNA for the CDR3 is TGTGCCAGCAGTCTTACAGGGTATGACACTGAAGCTTTCTTT.

This clonotype was observed many times. This chain uses TRBV12-3 or TRBV12-4 with TRBJ2-7; 7 positions match TRBD2. Trimming at V came to 5 bases and at J to 0 bases, leaving 7 bases not matched to a gene. This CDR3 has 15 amino acids. This chain's CDR3 is CASSPLGGGSYEQYF. The CDR3 DNA reads TGTGCCAGCAGTCCCTTGGGGGGGGGCTCCTACGAGCAGTACTTC.

The chain combines TRBV28 with TRBJ2-1; maybe TRBD1 (6 bases). This CDR3 contains 13 residues. V lost 5 bases and J lost 12, with 17 bases in between. The germline V gene has CDR1 MDHEN and CDR2 SYDVKM. The CDR3 here is CASSPPMVTGQFF. The CDR3 bases are TGTGCCAGCAGTCCCCCGATGGTGACAGGGCAGTTCTTC.

This clonotype was counted only a few times. The chain is built from TRBV20-1 and TRBJ2-2; the match to TRBD2 covers 8 bases. The CDR3 runs to 15 residues. Germline lookup yields CDR1 DFQATT and CDR2 SNEGSKA (reference sequence). With V trimmed by 6 bases and J by 7 bases, 13 bases remained unmatched. CDR3 in DNA: TGCAGTGCCCCCTTCGGCAGCGGGGGTGTCGGGGAGCTGTTTTTT. It yields the protein CSAPFGSGGVGELFF.

This clonotype was recorded at least ten times. V gene TRBV12-3 or TRBV12-4 combines with J gene TRBJ2-3; perhaps TRBD2 as D (6 bases). V lost 5 bases and J 2 bases, leaving 14 bases between the germline ends. The CDR3 covers 15 residues. The CDR3 sequence is CASSRDSGTTDTQYF. In DNA form, the CDR3 reads TGTGCCAGCAGTCGGGATAGCGGAACCACAGATACGCAGTATTTT.

This clonotype has at least ten counts. The chain recombines TRBV29-1 with TRBJ1-1; a weak D match, TRBD1 (6 bases). CDR1 is SQVTM, CDR2 ANQGSEA, per germline. There are 13 residues in the CDR3. V shed 6 bases and J shed 1 base, with 12 bases lying between them. Written as DNA, the CDR3 is TGCAGCGTCATGACGGGGGCGAACACTGAAGCTTTCTTT. This gives the protein CSVMTGANTEAFF. Together with reference TRBV29-1 and TRBJ1-1, the CDR3 gives the full variable domain: SAVISQKPSRDICQRGTSLTIQCQVDSQVTMMFWYRQQPGQSLTLIATANQGSEATYESGFVIDKFPISRPNLTFSTLTVSNMSPEDSSIYLCSVMTGANTEAFFGQGTRLTVV.

In this sample, this clonotype turned up a few times. The rearrangement uses TRBV5-4 and TRBJ2-1; 11 bases match TRBD2. In germline, CDR1 is SGHNT, CDR2 YYREEE (reference sequence). The ends lost 3 bases at V and 9 bases at J; junction bases unmatched: 2. The CDR3 contains 13 residues. This CDR3 reads CASSSGTSGEQFF. CDR3 sequence (DNA): TGTGCCAGCAGCTCCGGGACTAGCGGTGAGCAGTTCTTC.

V usage is TRBV7-2 and J usage is TRBJ1-4; no reliable D call. The CDR3 runs to 15 residues. The V gene's germline CDR1 is SGHTA and CDR2 FQGNSA. Trimming pared 8 bases from V and 0 bases from J, leaving 13 bases between. The CDR3 DNA reads as TGTGCCAGCGCCCCCACATCAGCAACTAATGAAAAACTGTTTTTT. It translates to CASAPTSATNEKLFF.

In its sample, this clonotype was seen many times. The V and J genes are TRBV11-2 and TRBJ2-1; D gene uncertain. This CDR3 region has 13 residues. The ends were cut back, 3 bases at V and 3 bases at J, with 6 bases in the middle. Germline V CDR1 and CDR2: SGHAT, FQNNGV. CDR3 protein: CASSFDVYNEQFF. CDR3 nucleotides: TGTGCCAGCAGCTTTGACGTCTACAATGAGCAGTTCTTC.

This clonotype was detected a few times. The V and J genes are TRBV30 and TRBJ1-2; D is possibly TRBD1 (5 bases). The CDR3 sequence is 14 residues long. Germline assignment: CDR1 GTSNPN and CDR2 SVGIG (reference sequence). Trimming took off 4 bases at V and 2 bases at J, with 14 bases between the two ends. DNA for the CDR3: TGTGCCTGGACCCCGGGACGGGTGAACTATGGCTACACCTTC. It specifies CAWTPGRVNYGYTF.

This clonotype was counted between two and nine times. The V and J genes are TRBV10-3 and TRBJ1-6; D is perhaps TRBD1 (6 bases). Germline CDR1 ENHRY, CDR2 SYGVKD. This CDR3 region has 14 residues. V was clipped by 1 base and J by 10 bases, with 11 bases between them. CDR3 amino acids: CAISEWGGGSPLHF. CDR3 DNA: TGTGCCATCAGTGAGTGGGGAGGGGGATCACCCCTCCACTTT.

This clonotype has more than one count but fewer than ten. The chain links TRBV5-1 to TRBJ2-2, with D possibly being TRBD2 (5 bases). The germline V gene encodes CDR1 SGHRS and CDR2 YFSETQ. This CDR3 has 16 amino acids. V gave up 4 bases and J gave up 5 bases, with 18 bases separating them. The CDR3 loop is CASSPSGPTETGELFF. Written as DNA, the CDR3 is TGCGCCAGCAGCCCAAGCGGACCCACGGAAACCGGGGAGCTGTTTTTT. Full variable domain (missing parts from reference TRBV5-1 and TRBJ2-2): KAGVTQTPRYLIKTRGQQVTLSCSPISGHRSVSWYQQTPGQGLQFLFEYFSETQRNKGNFPGRFSGRQFSNSRSEMNVSTLELGDSALYLCASSPSGPTETGELFFGEGSRLTVL.

The chain carries TRBV7-9 and TRBJ2-1; perhaps TRBD2 as D (7 bases). The germline V gene encodes CDR1 SEHNR and CDR2 FQNEAQ (reference sequence). V shed 5 bases and J shed 0 bases, with 17 bases lying between them. The CDR3 is made up of 17 amino acids. CDR3 residues: CASSPWTAGSSYNEQFF. DNA of the CDR3: TGTGCCAGCAGCCCATGGACAGCGGGGAGCTCCTACAATGAGCAGTTCTTC.

This chain connects TRBV5-1 to TRBJ2-1; D is perhaps TRBD1 or TRBD2 (6 bases each). CDR1 is SGHRS, CDR2 YFSETQ, per germline. The V and J ends lost 4 bases and 2 bases respectively, with 16 bases between them. The CDR3 is made up of 16 amino acids. The CDR3 DNA follows: TGCGCCAGCAGCCGGGGGCCAAACGGAGCCTACAATGAGCAGTTCTTC. Its translation: CASSRGPNGAYNEQFF.